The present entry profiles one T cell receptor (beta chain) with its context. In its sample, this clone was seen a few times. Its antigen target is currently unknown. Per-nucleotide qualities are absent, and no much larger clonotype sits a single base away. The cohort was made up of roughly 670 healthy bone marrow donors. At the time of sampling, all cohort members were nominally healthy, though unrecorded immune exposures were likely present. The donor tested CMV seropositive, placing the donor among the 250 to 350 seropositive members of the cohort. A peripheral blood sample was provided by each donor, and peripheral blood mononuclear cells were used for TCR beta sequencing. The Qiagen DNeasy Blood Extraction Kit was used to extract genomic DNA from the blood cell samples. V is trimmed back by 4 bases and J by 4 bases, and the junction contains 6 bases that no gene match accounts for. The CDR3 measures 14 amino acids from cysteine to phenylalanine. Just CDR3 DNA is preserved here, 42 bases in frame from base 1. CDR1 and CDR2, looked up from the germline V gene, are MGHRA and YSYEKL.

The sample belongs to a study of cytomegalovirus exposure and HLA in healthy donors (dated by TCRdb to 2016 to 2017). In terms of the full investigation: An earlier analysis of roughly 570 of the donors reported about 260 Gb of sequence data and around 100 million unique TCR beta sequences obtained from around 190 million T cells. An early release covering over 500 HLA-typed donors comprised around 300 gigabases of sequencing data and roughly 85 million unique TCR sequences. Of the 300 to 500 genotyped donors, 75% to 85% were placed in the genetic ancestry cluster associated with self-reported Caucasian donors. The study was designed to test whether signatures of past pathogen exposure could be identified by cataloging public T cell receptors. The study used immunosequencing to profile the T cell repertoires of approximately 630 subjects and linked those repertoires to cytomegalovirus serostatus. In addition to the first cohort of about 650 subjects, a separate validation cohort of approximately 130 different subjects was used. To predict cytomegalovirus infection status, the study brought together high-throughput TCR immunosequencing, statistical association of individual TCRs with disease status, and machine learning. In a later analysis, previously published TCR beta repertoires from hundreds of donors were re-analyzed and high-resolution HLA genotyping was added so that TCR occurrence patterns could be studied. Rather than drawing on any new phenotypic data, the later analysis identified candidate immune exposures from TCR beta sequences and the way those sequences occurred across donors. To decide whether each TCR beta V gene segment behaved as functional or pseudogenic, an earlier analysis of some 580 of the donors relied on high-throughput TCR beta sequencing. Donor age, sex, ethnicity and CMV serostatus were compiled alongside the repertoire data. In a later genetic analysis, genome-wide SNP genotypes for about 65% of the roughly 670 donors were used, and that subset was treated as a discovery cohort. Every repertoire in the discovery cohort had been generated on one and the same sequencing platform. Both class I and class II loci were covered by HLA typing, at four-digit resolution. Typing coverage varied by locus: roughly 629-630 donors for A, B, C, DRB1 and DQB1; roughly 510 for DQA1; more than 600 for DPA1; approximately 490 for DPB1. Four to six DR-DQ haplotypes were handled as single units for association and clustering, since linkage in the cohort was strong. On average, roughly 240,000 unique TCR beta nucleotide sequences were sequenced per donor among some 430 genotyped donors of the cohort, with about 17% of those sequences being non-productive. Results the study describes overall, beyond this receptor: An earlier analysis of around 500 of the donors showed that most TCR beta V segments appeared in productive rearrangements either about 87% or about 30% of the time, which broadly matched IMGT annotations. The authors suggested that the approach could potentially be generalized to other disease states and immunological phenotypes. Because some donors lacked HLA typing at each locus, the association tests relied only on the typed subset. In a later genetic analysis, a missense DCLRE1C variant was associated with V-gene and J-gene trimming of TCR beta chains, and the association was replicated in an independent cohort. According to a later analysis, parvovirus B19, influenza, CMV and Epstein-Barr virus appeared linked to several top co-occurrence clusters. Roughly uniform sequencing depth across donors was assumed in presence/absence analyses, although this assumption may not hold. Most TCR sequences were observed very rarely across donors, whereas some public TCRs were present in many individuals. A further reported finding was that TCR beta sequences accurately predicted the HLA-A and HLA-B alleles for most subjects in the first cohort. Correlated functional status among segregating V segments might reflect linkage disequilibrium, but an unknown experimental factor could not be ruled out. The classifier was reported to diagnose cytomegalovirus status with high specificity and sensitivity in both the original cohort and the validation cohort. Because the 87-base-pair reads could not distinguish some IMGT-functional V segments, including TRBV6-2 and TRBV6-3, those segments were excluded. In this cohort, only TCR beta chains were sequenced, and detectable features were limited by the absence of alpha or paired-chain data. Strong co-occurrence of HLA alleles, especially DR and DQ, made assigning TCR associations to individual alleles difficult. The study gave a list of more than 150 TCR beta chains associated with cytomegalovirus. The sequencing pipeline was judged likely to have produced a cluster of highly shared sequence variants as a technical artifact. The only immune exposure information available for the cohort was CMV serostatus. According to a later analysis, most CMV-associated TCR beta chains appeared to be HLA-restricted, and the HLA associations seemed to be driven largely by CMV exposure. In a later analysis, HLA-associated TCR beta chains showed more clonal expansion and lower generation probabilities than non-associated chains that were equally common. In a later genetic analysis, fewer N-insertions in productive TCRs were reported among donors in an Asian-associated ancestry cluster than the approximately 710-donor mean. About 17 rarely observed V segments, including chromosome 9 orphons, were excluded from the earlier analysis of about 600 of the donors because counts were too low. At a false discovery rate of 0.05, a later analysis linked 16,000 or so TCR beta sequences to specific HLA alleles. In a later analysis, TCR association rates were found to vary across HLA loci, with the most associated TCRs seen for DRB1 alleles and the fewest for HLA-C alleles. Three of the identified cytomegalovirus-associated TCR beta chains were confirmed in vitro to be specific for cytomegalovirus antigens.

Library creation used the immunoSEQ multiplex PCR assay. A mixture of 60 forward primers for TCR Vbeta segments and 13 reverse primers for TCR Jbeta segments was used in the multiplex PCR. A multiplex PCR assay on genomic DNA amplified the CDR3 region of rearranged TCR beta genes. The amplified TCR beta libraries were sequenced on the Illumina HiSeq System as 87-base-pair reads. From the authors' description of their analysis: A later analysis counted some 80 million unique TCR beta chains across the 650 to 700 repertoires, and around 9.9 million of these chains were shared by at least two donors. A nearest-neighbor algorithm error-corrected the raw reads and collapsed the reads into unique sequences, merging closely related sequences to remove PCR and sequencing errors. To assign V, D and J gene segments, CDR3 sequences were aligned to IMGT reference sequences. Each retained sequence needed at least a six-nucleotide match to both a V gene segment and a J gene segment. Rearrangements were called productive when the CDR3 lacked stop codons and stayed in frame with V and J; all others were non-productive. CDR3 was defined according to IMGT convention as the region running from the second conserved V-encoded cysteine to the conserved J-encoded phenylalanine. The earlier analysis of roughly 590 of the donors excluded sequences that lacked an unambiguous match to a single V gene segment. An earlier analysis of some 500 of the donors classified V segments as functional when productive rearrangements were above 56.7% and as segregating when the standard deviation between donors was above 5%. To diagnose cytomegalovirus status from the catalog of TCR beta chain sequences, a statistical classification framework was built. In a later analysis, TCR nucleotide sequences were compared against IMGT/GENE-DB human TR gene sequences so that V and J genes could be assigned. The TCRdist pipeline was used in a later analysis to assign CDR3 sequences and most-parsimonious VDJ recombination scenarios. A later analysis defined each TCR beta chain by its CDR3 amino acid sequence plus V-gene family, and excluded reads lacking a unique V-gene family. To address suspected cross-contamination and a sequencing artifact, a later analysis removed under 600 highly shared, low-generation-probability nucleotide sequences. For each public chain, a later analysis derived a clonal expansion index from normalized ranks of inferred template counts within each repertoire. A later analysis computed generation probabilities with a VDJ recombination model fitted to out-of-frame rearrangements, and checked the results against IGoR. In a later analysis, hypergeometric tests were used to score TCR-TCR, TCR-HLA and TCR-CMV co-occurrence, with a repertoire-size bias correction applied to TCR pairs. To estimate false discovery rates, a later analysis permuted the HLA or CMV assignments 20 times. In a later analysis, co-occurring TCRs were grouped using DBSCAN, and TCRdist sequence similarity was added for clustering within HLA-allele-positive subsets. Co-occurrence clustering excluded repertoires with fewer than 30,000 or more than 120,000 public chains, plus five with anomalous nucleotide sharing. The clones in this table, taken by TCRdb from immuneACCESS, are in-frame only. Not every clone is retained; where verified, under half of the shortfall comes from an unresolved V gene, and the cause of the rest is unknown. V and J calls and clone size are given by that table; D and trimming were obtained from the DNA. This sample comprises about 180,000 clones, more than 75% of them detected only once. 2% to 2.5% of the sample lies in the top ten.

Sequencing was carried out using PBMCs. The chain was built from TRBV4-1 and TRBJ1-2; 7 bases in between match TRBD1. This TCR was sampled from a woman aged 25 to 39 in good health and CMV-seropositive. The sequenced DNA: TGCGCCAGCAGCCTCCGGGACAGCGCCTATGGCTACACCTTC. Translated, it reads CASSLRDSAYGYTF.